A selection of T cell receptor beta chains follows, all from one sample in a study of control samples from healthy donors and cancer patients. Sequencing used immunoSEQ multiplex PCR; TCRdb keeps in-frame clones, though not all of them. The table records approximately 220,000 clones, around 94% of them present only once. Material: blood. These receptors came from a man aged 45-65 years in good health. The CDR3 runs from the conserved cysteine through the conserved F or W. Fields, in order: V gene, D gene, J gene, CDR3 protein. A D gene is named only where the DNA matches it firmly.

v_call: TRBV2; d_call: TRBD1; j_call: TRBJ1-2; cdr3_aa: CASRAGTGGAYGYTF
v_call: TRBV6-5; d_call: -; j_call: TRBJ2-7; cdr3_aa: CASSPGLKSSYEQYF
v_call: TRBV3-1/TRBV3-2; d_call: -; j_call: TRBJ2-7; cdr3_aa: CASSQDQFYGQYF
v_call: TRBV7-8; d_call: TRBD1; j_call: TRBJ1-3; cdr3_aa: CASSARDRGYGNTIYF
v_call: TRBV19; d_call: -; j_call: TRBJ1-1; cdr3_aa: CASSIDRIGGQAFF
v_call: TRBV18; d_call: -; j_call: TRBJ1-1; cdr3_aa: CASSPFPRGRDAFF
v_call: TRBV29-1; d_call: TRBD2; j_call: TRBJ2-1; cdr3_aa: CSVGDYDEQFF
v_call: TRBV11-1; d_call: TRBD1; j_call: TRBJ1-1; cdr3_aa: CASSLNRGRTEAFF
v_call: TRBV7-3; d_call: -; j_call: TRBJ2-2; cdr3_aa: CASRLEGGAGTGELFF
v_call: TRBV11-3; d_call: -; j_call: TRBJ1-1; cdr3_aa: CASTQSGDTEAFF
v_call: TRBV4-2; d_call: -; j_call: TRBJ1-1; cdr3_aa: CASSQDSAGLLKAFF
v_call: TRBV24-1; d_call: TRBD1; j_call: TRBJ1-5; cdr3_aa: CATSESTGGNQPQHF
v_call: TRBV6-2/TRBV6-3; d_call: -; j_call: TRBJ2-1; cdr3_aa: CASSSTRNEQFF
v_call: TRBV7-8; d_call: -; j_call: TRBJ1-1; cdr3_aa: CASSLSTAGPPSLQGAFF
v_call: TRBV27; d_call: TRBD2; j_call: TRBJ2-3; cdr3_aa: CASSRLAGGTDTQYF
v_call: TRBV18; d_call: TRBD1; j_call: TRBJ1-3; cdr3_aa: CASSPQGAYSGNTIYF
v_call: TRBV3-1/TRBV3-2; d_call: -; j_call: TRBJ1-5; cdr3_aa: CASSPPTEGHSNQPQHF
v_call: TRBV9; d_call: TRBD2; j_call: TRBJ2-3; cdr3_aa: CASSGGAGGITDTQYF
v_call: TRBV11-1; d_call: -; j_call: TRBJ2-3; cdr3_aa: CASTIGLARGTQYF
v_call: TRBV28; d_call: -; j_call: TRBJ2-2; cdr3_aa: CASRGAPIGGELFF
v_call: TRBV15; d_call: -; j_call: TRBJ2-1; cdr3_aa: CATSRKSYGEVRNEQFF
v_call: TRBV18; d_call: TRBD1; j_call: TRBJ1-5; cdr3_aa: CASSPETGGGDQPQHF
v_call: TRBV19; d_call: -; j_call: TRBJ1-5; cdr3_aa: CASSIDSQPFNSNQPQHF
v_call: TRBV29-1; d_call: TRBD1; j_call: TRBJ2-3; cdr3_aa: CSVGTGATTDTQYF
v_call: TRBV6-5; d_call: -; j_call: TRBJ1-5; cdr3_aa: CASRPGTNQPQHF
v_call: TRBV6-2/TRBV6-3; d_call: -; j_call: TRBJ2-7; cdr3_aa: CASSGKQVTYEQYF
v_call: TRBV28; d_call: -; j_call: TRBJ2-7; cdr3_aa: CAISVHRAQNYEQYF
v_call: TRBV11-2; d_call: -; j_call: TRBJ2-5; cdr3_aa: CASSLSYQETQYF
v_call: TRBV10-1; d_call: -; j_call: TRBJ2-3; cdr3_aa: CASSESYSQADTQYF
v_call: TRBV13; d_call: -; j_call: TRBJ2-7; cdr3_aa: CASSLHRSYEQYF
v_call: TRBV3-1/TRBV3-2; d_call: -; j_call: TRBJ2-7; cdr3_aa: CASSRGIDEQYF
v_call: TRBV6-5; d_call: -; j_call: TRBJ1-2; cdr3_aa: CASEGTWGYTF
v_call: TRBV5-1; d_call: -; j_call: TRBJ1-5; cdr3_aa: CAIPLGGNQPQHF
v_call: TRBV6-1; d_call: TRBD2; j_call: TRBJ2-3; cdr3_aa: CASSVQRGGYISTDTQYF
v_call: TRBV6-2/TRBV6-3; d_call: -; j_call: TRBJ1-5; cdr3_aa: CASSWGNSNQPQHF
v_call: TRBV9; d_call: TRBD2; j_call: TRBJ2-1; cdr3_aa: CASSVVAGPYNEQFF
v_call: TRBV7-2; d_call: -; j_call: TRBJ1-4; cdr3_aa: CASSTQQGTNEKLFF
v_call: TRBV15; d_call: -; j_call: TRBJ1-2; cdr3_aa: CATSRDMNLNYGYTF
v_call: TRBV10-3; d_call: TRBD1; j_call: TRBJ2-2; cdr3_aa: CAITDDMNRGQGTGELFF
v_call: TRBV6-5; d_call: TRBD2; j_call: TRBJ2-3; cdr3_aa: CASRRGGGADTQYF
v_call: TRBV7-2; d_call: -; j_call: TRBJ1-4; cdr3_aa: CASSLGQANEKLFF
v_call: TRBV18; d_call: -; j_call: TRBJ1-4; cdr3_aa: CASSPSHGPLGELFF